This entry lists 27 T cell receptor beta chains sequenced from one sample in a study of OX40 agonist ivuxolimab in advanced cancers. Clones were sequenced by immunoSEQ multiplex PCR, and TCRdb holds only the in-frame ones, with some missing. The sample has 30,000 to 35,000 clones, under 85% seen once. The material sequenced was CD4+ or CD8+ T cells sorted from blood, taken in a trial of the OX40 agonist ivuxolimab. The receptors shown here come from an adult with an advanced solid tumor such as melanoma, head and neck, liver or kidney cancer.

The rearrangement joins TRBV5-1 to TRBJ2-2, with D unclear. The CDR3 contains 14 residues. V was clipped by 2 bases and J by 0 bases, with 5 bases between them. In germline, CDR1 is SGHRS, CDR2 YFSETQ. CDR3 in amino acids: CASSFGPNTGELFF. CDR3 nucleotides: TGCGCCAGCAGCTTTGGACCGAACACCGGGGAGCTGTTTTTT. Full variable domain (missing parts from reference TRBV5-1 and TRBJ2-2): KAGVTQTPRYLIKTRGQQVTLSCSPISGHRSVSWYQQTPGQGLQFLFEYFSETQRNKGNFPGRFSGRQFSNSRSEMNVSTLELGDSALYLCASSFGPNTGELFFGEGSRLTVL.

CDR3 nucleotide sequence: TGTGCCAGCAGCGTATCCGCGGGACAGGGGTTAAACATTCAGTACTTC. Its translation: CASSVSAGQGLNIQYF. The chain carries TRBV9 and TRBJ2-4; 10 positions agree with TRBD1. Germline V gives CDR1 SGDLS, CDR2 YYNGEE. The CDR3 is made up of 16 amino acids. With 1 base clipped from V and 6 bases from J, the junction kept 7 bases outside the gene matches.

V is TRBV21-1 and J is TRBJ2-2. TRBV21-1 is recorded as a pseudogene. CDR3 size: 17 residues. This CDR3 is CATHSPGWEFGTGELFF. The CDR3 bases are TGTGCCACACATTCCCCGGGCTGGGAATTTGGCACCGGGGAGCTGTTTTTT.

The rearrangement joins TRBV19 to TRBJ1-5; maybe TRBD1 (6 bases). The V gene's germline CDR1 is LNHDA and CDR2 SQIVND (reference sequence). The V end lost 6 bases, the J end lost 6 bases, and 18 bases lay between the germline ends. The CDR3 contains 15 residues. The CDR3 region is CASSPPPTGIQPQHF. DNA for the CDR3: TGTGCCAGTAGCCCACCGCCGACAGGTATTCAGCCCCAGCATTTT. Looking up the rest from reference TRBV19 and TRBJ1-5 gives the full variable domain: DGGITQSPKYLFRKEGQNVTLSCEQNLNHDAMYWYRQDPGQGLRLIYYSQIVNDFQKGDIAEGYSVSREKKESFPLTVTSAQKNPTAFYLCASSPPPTGIQPQHFGDGTRLSIL.

This clone was detected only a few times. The chain has TRBV11-2 and TRBJ2-1, with a possible D match to TRBD1 (6 bases). This CDR3 is built from 12 residues. Deletions cut 6 bases from V and 10 bases from J, with 13 bases between. The germline gives CDR1 SGHAT, CDR2 FQNNGV. CDR3: CASSFPRGEQFF. CDR3 bases: TGTGCCAGCAGTTTCCCGAGGGGGGAGCAGTTCTTC.

The rearrangement uses TRBV2 and TRBJ2-5, with D possibly being TRBD1 or TRBD2 (5 bases each). Trimming pared 7 bases from V and 2 bases from J, leaving 11 bases between. Germline V lookup: CDR1 SNHLY, CDR2 FYNNEI. CDR3 length equals 13 residues. CDR3 residues: CASNRGVQETQYF. In DNA, the CDR3 is TGTGCCAGCAATCGAGGGGTGCAAGAGACCCAGTACTTC.

This clone showed up just a few times. This sequence joins TRBV11-2 and TRBJ1-4, with 7 bases identical to TRBD1. This CDR3 is 14 amino acids long. Germline V gene data show CDR1 as SGHAT and CDR2 as FQNNGV. The V gene end was trimmed by 6 bases and the J gene end by 2 bases; junction bases not matched to a gene: 3. This CDR3 is CASSRGQTNEKLFF. CDR3 DNA sequence: TGTGCCAGCAGTCGGGGACAGACTAATGAAAAACTGTTTTTT.

The chain employs TRBV9 and TRBJ2-7; 16 bases match TRBD2. V dropped 6 bases and J dropped 2; count of bases not matched to a gene: 11. The germline V gene has CDR1 SGDLS and CDR2 YYNGEE. The CDR3 runs to 18 residues. CDR3: CASTKPGLAGGTAYEQYF. The CDR3 DNA sequence: TGTGCCAGCACCAAACCGGGACTAGCGGGGGGGACAGCCTACGAGCAGTACTTC. Together with reference TRBV9 and TRBJ2-7, the CDR3 gives the full variable domain: DSGVTQTPKHLITATGQRVTLRCSPRSGDLSVYWYQQSLDQGLQFLIQYYNGEERAKGNILERFSAQQFPDLHSELNLSSLELGDSALYFCASTKPGLAGGTAYEQYFGPGTRLTVT.

The chain has TRBV13 and TRBJ2-3, with TRBD1 identical over 7 bases. The CDR3 is 14 amino acids. CDR1 is PRHDT, CDR2 FYEKMQ, per germline (reference sequence). J lost 2 bases, V lost 3 bases, and 2 bases had no gene match. CDR3 protein: CASSFDRATDTQYF. The CDR3 coding sequence is TGTGCCAGCAGCTTTGACAGGGCCACAGATACGCAGTATTTT.

The rearrangement uses TRBV27 and TRBJ1-1, with no clear D. The CDR3 runs 14 residues. Germline V gene data show CDR1 as MNHEY and CDR2 as SMNVEV (reference sequence). V shed 2 bases and J shed 1 base, with 8 bases lying between them. CDR3: CASSLDMRNTEAFF. DNA for the CDR3: TGTGCCAGCAGTTTAGACATGAGGAACACTGAAGCTTTCTTT.

The chain uses TRBV2 and TRBJ2-7; D unresolved. The CDR3 spans 12 residues. Germline assignment: CDR1 SNHLY and CDR2 FYNNEI. Trimming shortened V by 10 bases and J by 0 bases, and 10 bases separated the two germline ends. The CDR3: CATGKSSYEQYF. The CDR3 DNA follows: TGTGCCACTGGAAAGAGCTCCTACGAGCAGTACTTC.

This chain links TRBV6-4 with TRBJ1-2; D possibly corresponds to TRBD1 (5 bases). CDR1 and CDR2 from the germline V gene are MRHNA and SNTAGT. V gave up 7 bases and J gave up 4 bases, with 16 bases separating them. The length of the CDR3 is 14 residues. The chain's CDR3 is CASTPEAGSYGYTF. In DNA form, the CDR3 reads TGTGCCAGCACCCCCGAGGCAGGGAGCTATGGCTACACCTTC.

This clone turned up a few times. CDR3 bases: TGTGACCAGTATAATTCACCCCTCCACTTT. It is translated as CDQYNSPLHF. V and J are TRBV30 and TRBJ1-6; D call uncertain. This CDR3 is 10 amino acids long. Germline CDR1 and CDR2: GTSNPN and SVGIG (reference sequence). The whole variable domain, remainder taken from reference TRBV30 and TRBJ1-6, is SQTIHQWPATLVQPVGSPLSLECTVEGTSNPNLYWYRQAAGRGLQLLFYSVGIGQISSEVPQNLSASRPQDRQFILSSKKLLLSDSGFYLCDQYNSPLHFGNGTRLTVT.

The chain has TRBV2 and TRBJ2-5; D is unclear. Trimming cost V 8 bases and J 3 bases, with 10 bases left between them. Germline V gene lookup returns CDR1 SNHLY and CDR2 FYNNEI. This CDR3 is 12 amino acids long. CDR3 DNA sequence: TGTGCCAGCCAAGGGTCAGAAGAGACCCAGTACTTC. Translation: CASQGSEETQYF.

This clone was counted a few times. The chain employs TRBV30 and TRBJ1-5; a weak D match, TRBD1 (5 bases). Trimming took 3 bases from V and 5 from J, leaving 17 bases between them. Germline V lookup: CDR1 GTSNPN, CDR2 SVGIG (reference sequence). There are 15 residues in the CDR3. For the CDR3, the DNA is TGTGCCTGGAGCCCAACGGGACGTGGGGATCAGCCCCAGCATTTT. Translating it yields CAWSPTGRGDQPQHF.

This sequence joins TRBV19 and TRBJ1-2, with TRBD1 as a possible D gene (5 bases). This CDR3 is 11 amino acids long. With 7 bases removed from V and 11 bases from J, the gap between germline ends came to 14 bases. The germline CDR1 and CDR2 sequences are LNHDA and SQIVND (reference sequence). CDR3 nucleotides: TGTGCCAGTAAGGGTGACAGCCTGTACACCTTC. It specifies CASKGDSLYTF.

V and J are TRBV19 and TRBJ2-3, with 7 nucleotides matching TRBD1. CDR3 size: 14 residues. Unmatched junction bases numbered 9, after V lost 6 bases and J lost 6 bases. Germline lookup yields CDR1 LNHDA and CDR2 SQIVND (reference sequence). CDR3 loop: CASSNTRGPDTQYF. DNA for the CDR3: TGTGCCAGTAGCAACACAAGGGGGCCTGATACGCAGTATTTT.

The rearrangement links TRBV19 to TRBJ1-2, with a tentative D call TRBD1 (6 bases). The V gene lost 3 bases and the J gene lost 4 bases, with 21 bases spanning the gap. Per the germline V gene, CDR1 is LNHDA and CDR2 is SQIVND (reference sequence). The CDR3 is 17 residues long. The DNA for the CDR3 is TGTGCCAGTAGTATGGCGGGCACAGGGACGAGTAGCTATGGCTACACCTTC. It is translated as CASSMAGTGTSSYGYTF.

This rearrangement joins TRBV23-1 to TRBJ1-1; 7 bases agree with TRBD1. TRBV23-1 is flagged as an ORF with uncertain function. The CDR3 spans 17 residues. The V segment lost 5 bases and the J segment 0 bases; nucleotides outside the gene matches: 12. The chain's CDR3 is CASSTSGTEDMNTEAFF. The DNA of the CDR3 is TGCGCCAGCAGTACCTCCGGGACAGAAGACATGAACACTGAAGCTTTCTTT.

The J gene is TRBJ2-3, the V gene TRBV6-5, with 11 bases that match TRBD1. The CDR3 is 16 residues long. V lost 4 bases to trimming and J lost 4 bases; unmatched junction nucleotides: 7. Germline V lookup: CDR1 MNHEY, CDR2 SVGAGI. DNA of the CDR3: TGTGCCAGCAGTTCGGTCCGGGACAGGGGGGCAGATACGCAGTATTTT. Its protein is CASSSVRDRGADTQYF.

This chain joins TRBV30 and TRBJ2-7; 7 nucleotides align to TRBD2. CDR3 size: 15 residues. Germline V gives CDR1 GTSNPN, CDR2 SVGIG (reference sequence). Unmatched junction bases numbered 11, after V lost 4 bases and J lost 2 bases. In DNA, the CDR3 is TGTGCCTGGAAGGACCCAGCGGGGACGACCTACGAGCAGTACTTC. As protein: CAWKDPAGTTYEQYF.

This clone was seen a few times. The genes are TRBV7-8 and TRBJ2-3, with TRBD2 matching 8 bases. The length of the CDR3 is 15 residues. The ends lost 7 bases at V and 2 bases at J; junction bases unmatched: 8. Germline V gene lookup returns CDR1 SGHVS and CDR2 FQNEAQ. CDR3 residues: CASTPLAVNTDTQYF. The CDR3 DNA sequence: TGTGCCAGCACGCCACTAGCGGTAAACACAGATACGCAGTATTTT.

V is TRBV2 and J is TRBJ2-7; D unresolved. Germline V gives CDR1 SNHLY, CDR2 FYNNEI. The CDR3 totals 13 residues. With 1 base removed from V and 2 bases from J, the gap between germline ends came to 6 bases. This CDR3 is CASSEGLAYEQYV. The CDR3 coding sequence is TGTGCCAGCAGTGAAGGCTTAGCCTACGAGCAGTACGTC.

The chain has TRBV4-2 and TRBJ1-1; D remains unclear. Between the trimmed V and J ends, which lost 0 bases and 6 bases, there was a span of 14 bases. This CDR3 is built from 15 residues. Germline assignment: CDR1 LGHNA and CDR2 YNFKEQ. CDR3 nucleotide sequence: TGTGCCAGCAGCCAAGATTTAGGGATCCGATCTGAAGCTTTCTTT. Encoded protein: CASSQDLGIRSEAFF.

This chain uses TRBV10-1 with TRBJ1-5, with D tentatively TRBD1 (5 bases). Trimming cost V 3 bases and J 0 bases, with 12 bases left between them. CDR1 and CDR2 (germline): WNHNN, SYGVQD (reference sequence). This CDR3 is built from 16 residues. The DNA for the CDR3 is TGCGCCAGCAGTGAAGTGGGGGACTATAGCAATCAGCCCCAGCATTTT. Encoded protein: CASSEVGDYSNQPQHF.

This clone was recorded a few times. V gene TRBV6-6 combines with J gene TRBJ1-2; TRBD1 matches 8 bases. Trimming removed 5 bases from V and 8 bases from J; junction bases left unmatched: 7. The CDR3 has 13 residues. The germline gives CDR1 MNHNY, CDR2 SVGAGI (reference sequence). CDR3 region: CASSPTGGVGYTF. CDR3 coding DNA: TGTGCCAGCAGTCCTACAGGGGGGGTAGGCTACACCTTC.

The genes are TRBV18 and TRBJ1-1, with D maybe TRBD1 (5 bases). Germline V gene data show CDR1 as KGHSH and CDR2 as LQKENI. Trimming took 3 bases from V and 7 from J, leaving 18 bases between them. The CDR3 runs 15 residues. CDR3 in DNA: TGTGCCAGCTCACCTCGGAGGGGCGTAGAACATGAAGCTTTCTTT. The encoded protein is CASSPRRGVEHEAFF.